Presented here are 20 T cell receptor beta chains from one specimen sequenced in a study of T-cell memory formation after mild COVID-19 (dated by TCRdb to about 2021). Libraries came from 5' RACE. TCRdb shows the sequencer as Illumina NovaSeq 6000. Through fastp at Q25 and MiXCR, TCRdb rebuilt clones from the public reads, retaining in-frame beta chains. Here each entry gathers all rows of one CDR3 protein and keeps the most common genes and DNA. The sample table records 380,000 or so distinct CDR3 sequences; approximately 15% of these occur just once. The ten biggest clones cover less than 25% of the sample. Sequenced: PBMCs or a T cell subset sorted from them (not recorded which). These TCRs come from a man aged 18-30 years who had mild COVID-19 (a few samples of this study predate the infection). The sample titles of this study are shuffled in the database, so cell type and time point are left out; the donor was told from shared clones.

The chain couples TRBV12-3 or TRBV12-4 to TRBJ2-2; D gene ambiguous. The V end was cut by 3 bases, the J end by 2 bases, with 13 bases between. The CDR3 has 16 amino acids. The CDR3 DNA is TGTGCCAGCAGTTTTTCTAGGGTCGAAAACACCGGGGAGCTGTTTTTT. This gives the protein CASSFSRVENTGELFF.

The chain employs TRBV10-3 and TRBJ2-3, with 9 bases aligning to TRBD1. There are 15 residues in the CDR3. Germline-derived CDR1 and CDR2 are ENHRY and SYGVKD. V shed 6 bases and J 4 bases; nucleotides not matched to a gene: 8. The CDR3 sequence is CAIRSDRGLADTQYF. The CDR3 DNA sequence: TGTGCCATCAGGTCGGACAGGGGACTCGCAGATACGCAGTATTTT.

At least ten counts were recorded for this clonotype. This chain joins TRBV5-1 and TRBJ2-5; perhaps TRBD2 as D (5 bases). CDR3 length: 13 amino acids. With 4 bases removed from V and 2 bases from J, the gap between germline ends came to 9 bases. Per germline, CDR1 SGHRS and CDR2 YFSETQ. The DNA of the CDR3 is TGCGCCAGCAGCGACCGGGAACAAGAGACCCAGTACTTC. Translated, it gives CASSDREQETQYF.

This clonotype was detected many times. V usage is TRBV6-5 and J usage is TRBJ2-3, with D possibly being TRBD1 (5 bases). There are 14 residues in the CDR3. The germline V gene encodes CDR1 MNHEY and CDR2 SVGAGI. With 4 bases removed from V and 1 base from J, the gap between germline ends came to 9 bases. CDR3 coding DNA: TGTGCCAGCAGTTTCACAGGAGGCACAGATACGCAGTATTTT. It translates to CASSFTGGTDTQYF.

The chain carries TRBV6-6 and TRBJ1-2, with a weak D call TRBD1 (6 bases). In germline, CDR1 is MNHNY, CDR2 SVGAGI (reference sequence). Trimming took off 2 bases at V and 8 bases at J, with 18 bases between the two ends. This CDR3 has 15 amino acids. The CDR3, as DNA: TGTGCCAGCAGTTACGACAGGCTCGGCAATCTGGGCTACACCTTC. It is translated as CASSYDRLGNLGYTF.

The gene calls are TRBV28 and TRBJ2-7; 9 positions match TRBD1. CDR3 length: 13 amino acids. Losses at the gene ends were 6 bases for V and 5 bases for J; bases not matched to a gene: 5. Germline values: CDR1 MDHEN, CDR2 SYDVKM. The CDR3 spells CASRDRGMDEQYV. Written as DNA, the CDR3 is TGTGCCAGCAGGGACAGGGGAATGGACGAGCAGTACGTC.

This clonotype was observed a few times. V usage is TRBV20-1 and J usage is TRBJ1-1, with 9 bases aligning to TRBD1. J gave up 0 bases and V 6 bases, and 11 bases lay outside the gene matches. Germline CDR1 and CDR2: DFQATT and SNEGSKA (reference sequence). This CDR3 is 16 amino acids long. The CDR3 DNA follows: TGCAGTGCGACGGACAGGGGCAAGGGAATGAACACTGAAGCTTTCTTT. Protein: CSATDRGKGMNTEAFF.

V is TRBV9 and J is TRBJ2-6; possible D gene TRBD1, 5 bases. The CDR3 loop spans 15 amino acids. From germline, CDR1 is SGDLS and CDR2 YYNGEE. The V and J ends lost 1 base and 2 bases respectively, with 7 bases between them. The CDR3 nucleotides are TGTGCCAGCAGCGTACAGGGCGCTGGGGCCAACGTCCTGACTTTC. Translated, it gives CASSVQGAGANVLTF.

The genes are TRBV15 and TRBJ2-5; D is perhaps TRBD1 or TRBD2 (6 bases each). Germline V lookup: CDR1 LNHNV, CDR2 YYDKDF (reference sequence). This CDR3 comprises 15 residues. V lost 0 bases, J lost 5 bases, and 13 bases lay in between. The CDR3 region has the DNA TGTGCCACCAGCAGAGATCCGGGGGCGCGGGAGACCCAGTACTTC. Translating it yields CATSRDPGARETQYF.

This clonotype occurred a few times. The rearrangement uses TRBV7-2 and TRBJ1-1; 10 positions agree with TRBD1. V dropped 8 bases and J dropped 2; count of bases not matched to a gene: 5. The CDR3 loop spans 14 amino acids. Germline assignment: CDR1 SGHTA and CDR2 FQGNSA. The DNA for the CDR3 is TGTGCCAGCCGCAGGGACAGGGGAAACACTGAAGCTTTCTTT. Amino acids: CASRRDRGNTEAFF.

This clonotype was seen repeatedly, ten times or more. This chain uses TRBV4-3 with TRBJ2-2, with D uncertain. The germline gives CDR1 LGHNA, CDR2 YSLEER. V shed 4 bases and J shed 3 bases, with 12 bases lying between them. The CDR3 sequence is 15 residues long. The CDR3 sequence is CASSPLQGHTGELFF. DNA of the CDR3: TGCGCCAGCAGCCCTTTACAAGGGCACACCGGGGAGCTGTTTTTT.

This rearrangement joins TRBV5-4 to TRBJ2-7, with D maybe TRBD2 (5 bases). The CDR3 has 13 amino acids. V lost 0 bases to trimming and J lost 5 bases, with 9 bases between them. CDR1 SGHNT and CDR2 YYREEE come from the germline V gene (reference sequence). The CDR3 bases are TGTGCCAGCAGCTTGGCGGGATCTGACGAGCAGTACGTC. Its protein is CASSLAGSDEQYV.

The V call is TRBV11-2, the J call TRBJ2-5, with TRBD2 matching over 8 bases. The CDR3 totals 18 residues. Looked up from germline, CDR1 is SGHAT and CDR2 is FQNNGV. With 0 bases clipped from V and 0 bases from J, the junction kept 9 bases outside the gene matches. CDR3 in amino acids: CASSLEASGGTYQETQYF. CDR3 DNA sequence: TGTGCCAGCAGCTTAGAGGCCTCGGGGGGGACGTACCAAGAGACCCAGTACTTC. Complete variable domain (other parts from reference TRBV11-2 and TRBJ2-5): EAGVAQSPRYKIIEKRQSVAFWCNPISGHATLYWYQQILGQGPKLLIQFQNNGVVDDSQLPKDRFSAERLKGVDSTLKIQPAKLEDSAVYLCASSLEASGGTYQETQYFGPGTRLLVL.

Ten or more counts support this clonotype. An end of the junction differs from the germline gene, which may be a read error. The CDR3 region is CASSPGLAQETQYF. CDR3 nucleotides: TGCGCCAGCAGCCCGGGACTAGCCCAAGAGACCCAGTACTTC. The chain links TRBV18 to TRBJ2-5, with 9 bases fitting TRBD2. The CDR3 runs to 14 residues. From germline, CDR1 is KGHSH and CDR2 LQKENI.

This clonotype showed up just a few times. This rearrangement joins TRBV5-1 to TRBJ2-3; D remains ambiguous. This CDR3 comprises 16 residues. The V end was cut by 4 bases, the J end by 2 bases, with 17 bases between. Germline CDR1 is SGHRS and CDR2 is YFSETQ. The CDR3 sequence: CASSVDGAPITDTQYF. Written as DNA, the CDR3 is TGCGCCAGCAGCGTGGACGGAGCACCCATCACAGATACGCAGTATTTT.

CDR3 region: CAVSRHPASQPQHF. CDR3 coding DNA: TGCGCCGTCAGCCGCCATCCGGCTAGCCAGCCCCAGCATTTT. The chain has TRBV4-1 and TRBJ1-5; D unresolved. Looked up from germline, CDR1 is MGHRA and CDR2 is YSYEKL. The CDR3 consists of 14 residues. V was pared by 11 bases and J by 7 bases, with 21 bases between.

This clonotype has more than one count but fewer than ten. This sequence joins TRBV6-2 or TRBV6-3 and TRBJ2-2, with 14 bases matching TRBD2. The germline gives CDR1 MNHEY, CDR2 SVGEGT. With V trimmed by 5 bases and J by 7 bases, 6 bases remained unmatched. The CDR3 extends over 16 amino acids. CDR3 amino acids: CASSPGLAGGIGELFF. The CDR3 DNA follows: TGTGCCAGCAGTCCCGGACTAGCGGGGGGAATCGGGGAGCTGTTTTTT.

This clonotype has only a few counts. The chain recombines TRBV20-1 with TRBJ1-1; D gene ambiguous. CDR3 size: 14 residues. Germline CDR1 reads DFQATT; CDR2 reads SNEGSKA (reference sequence). The V and J ends lost 6 bases and 2 bases respectively, with 16 bases between them. The CDR3 sequence: CSADRPGVNTEAFF. CDR3 DNA: TGCAGTGCAGACCGCCCTGGCGTTAACACTGAAGCTTTCTTT.

This clonotype was counted at least ten times. The J gene is TRBJ2-1, the V gene TRBV11-2; TRBD2 matches at 8 bases. V lost 5 bases to trimming and J lost 4 bases; unmatched junction nucleotides: 13. Germline loops: CDR1 SGHAT, CDR2 FQNNGV. CDR3 length: 17 residues. The CDR3 region has the DNA TGTGCCAGCAGCCCCGGGAGGGGCGTCCAGCGGTACAATGAGCAGTTCTTC. This encodes CASSPGRGVQRYNEQFF.

The rearrangement links TRBV5-5 to TRBJ2-1; 8 positions match TRBD2. Trimming cost V 4 bases and J 1 base; bases outside gene matches: 10. The germline gives CDR1 SGHKS, CDR2 YYEKEE (reference sequence). The length of the CDR3 is 17 residues. CDR3 sequence reads: CASSTSTGGASYNEQFF. The CDR3 nucleotides read TGTGCCAGCAGCACCTCGACCGGGGGGGCGTCCTACAATGAGCAGTTCTTC. The complete variable domain, with remaining parts taken from reference TRBV5-5 and TRBJ2-1, reads DAGVTQSPTHLIKTRGQQVTLRCSPISGHKSVSWYQQVLGQGPQFIFQYYEKEERGRGNFPDRFSARQFPNYSSELNVNALLLGDSALYLCASSTSTGGASYNEQFFGPGTRLTVL.